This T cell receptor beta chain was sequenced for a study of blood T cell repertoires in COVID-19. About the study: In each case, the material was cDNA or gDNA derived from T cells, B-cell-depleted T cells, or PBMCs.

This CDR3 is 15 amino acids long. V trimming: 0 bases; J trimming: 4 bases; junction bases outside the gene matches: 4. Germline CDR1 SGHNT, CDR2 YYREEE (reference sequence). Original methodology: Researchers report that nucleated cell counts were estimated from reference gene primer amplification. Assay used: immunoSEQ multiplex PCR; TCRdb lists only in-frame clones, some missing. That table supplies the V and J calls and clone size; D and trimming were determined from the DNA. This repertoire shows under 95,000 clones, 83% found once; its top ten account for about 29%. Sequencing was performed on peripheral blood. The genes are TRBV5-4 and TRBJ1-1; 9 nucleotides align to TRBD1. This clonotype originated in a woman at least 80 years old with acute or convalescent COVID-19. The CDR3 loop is CASSLAGTGITEAFF. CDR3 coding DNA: TGTGCCAGCAGCTTGGCCGGGACAGGGATCACTGAAGCTTTCTTT.